This T cell receptor beta chain was observed in a study of technical replicates of blood from a few donors. The CDR3 covers 13 residues. V dropped 4 bases and J dropped 8; count of bases not matched to a gene: 8. CDR1 is SGHRS and CDR2 is YFSETQ in the germline V gene. This table comes from immunoSEQ multiplex PCR, and its TCRdb copy is limited to in-frame clones, with some not included. The sample contains roughly 66,000 clones, about 90% of which appear only once. The rearrangement uses TRBV5-1 and TRBJ1-1; 7 bases match TRBD1. Sequenced: PBMCs. This TCR was sampled from a human donor in good health. Some clones in this sample may be carry-over from other donors' samples. CDR3 coding DNA: TGCGCCAGCAGCCCCAACAGGGGTGAGGAAGCTTTCTTT. This encodes CASSPNRGEEAFF. The full variable domain, in which reference TRBV5-1 and TRBJ1-1 provide the parts outside the CDR3, is KAGVTQTPRYLIKTRGQQVTLSCSPISGHRSVSWYQQTPGQGLQFLFEYFSETQRNKGNFPGRFSGRQFSNSRSEMNVSTLELGDSALYLCASSPNRGEEAFFGQGTRLTVV.